Following are 29 T cell receptor beta chains from one sample sequenced in a study of T cells in localized non-small cell lung cancer. Clones were sequenced by immunoSEQ multiplex PCR, and TCRdb holds only the in-frame ones, with some missing. Of over 1,500 clones listed, about 25% are singletons. Source: normal lung tissue next to the tumor, taken before any cancer treatment. These receptors all come from a male donor at least 60 years old with stage I lung adenocarcinoma.

V is TRBV29-1 and J is TRBJ1-2, with 9 bases aligning to TRBD1. Germline CDR1 SQVTM, CDR2 ANQGSEA. Losses at the gene ends were 7 bases for V and 4 bases for J; bases not matched to a gene: 19. The CDR3 totals 17 residues. CDR3 region: CSAVGGNTGGASYGYTF. The CDR3 nucleotides are TGCAGCGCCGTAGGGGGAAACACAGGGGGCGCAAGCTATGGCTACACCTTC.

The genes are TRBV6-8 and TRBJ1-5; 7 bases map to TRBD1. The germline V gene encodes CDR1 MNHGY and CDR2 SAAAGT. The CDR3 runs 13 residues. Trimming cost V 7 bases and J 6 bases; bases outside gene matches: 6. Here the CDR3 DNA reads TGTGCCAGCACTGACAGGGTCGGTCAGCCCCAGCATTTT. This encodes CASTDRVGQPQHF.

V gene TRBV7-2 combines with J gene TRBJ1-1; D not resolved. CDR3 length equals 13 residues. The V end lost 5 bases, the J end lost 0 bases, and 7 bases lay between the germline ends. Germline V lookup: CDR1 SGHTA, CDR2 FQGNSA. CDR3: CASSRDMNTEAFF. Written as DNA, the CDR3 is TGTGCCAGCAGCCGCGATATGAACACTGAAGCTTTCTTT.

The CDR3, as DNA: TGTGCCAGCAGCTTAAGGCATCCGGCAGGGTCGGGTCACACTGAAGCTTTCTTT. Residues: CASSLRHPAGSGHTEAFF. The rearrangement links TRBV11-3 to TRBJ1-1; weak D call: TRBD1 (5 bases). The CDR3 is 18 residues long. CDR1 and CDR2 from the germline V gene are SGHNT and YENEEA. The V end lost 2 bases, the J end lost 3 bases, and 22 bases lay between the germline ends.

The chain combines TRBV6-8 with TRBJ2-6; D unclear. The CDR3 sequence is 15 residues long. Trimming cost V 7 bases and J 0 bases, with 10 bases left between them. The germline V gene has CDR1 MNHGY and CDR2 SAAAGT. CDR3 protein: CASTLQSSGANVLTF. DNA of the CDR3: TGTGCCAGCACCCTACAAAGCTCTGGGGCCAACGTCCTGACTTTC.

This sequence joins TRBV9 and TRBJ1-3; the D is unclear. The CDR3 has 14 residues. Trimming removed 0 bases at V and 0 bases at J, with 4 bases between. Looked up from germline, CDR1 is SGDLS and CDR2 is YYNGEE. The CDR3 DNA reads as TGTGCCAGCAGCGTAGGTCTCTCTGGAAACACCATATATTTT. Translated: CASSVGLSGNTIYF.

By sample share, this clone is large (0.1 to 1%). V is TRBV15 and J is TRBJ2-1; D may be TRBD2 (6 bases). Trimming removed 1 base at V and 1 base at J, with 11 bases between. CDR1 LNHNV and CDR2 YYDKDF come from the germline V gene (reference sequence). The length of the CDR3 is 16 residues. The CDR3 reads CATSRAWGESYNEQFF. The CDR3 coding sequence is TGTGCCACCAGCAGAGCTTGGGGGGAGTCCTACAATGAGCAGTTCTTC. The whole variable domain, remainder taken from reference TRBV15 and TRBJ2-1, is DAMVIQNPRYQVTQFGKPVTLSCSQTLNHNVMYWYQQKSSQAPKLLFHYYDKDFNNEADTPDNFQSRRPNTSFCFLDIRSPGLGDTAMYLCATSRAWGESYNEQFFGPGTRLTVL.

The sample holds a few counts of this clone. This chain uses TRBV9 with TRBJ1-1, with D tentatively TRBD1 (5 bases). CDR3 length equals 14 residues. CDR1 and CDR2 from the germline V gene are SGDLS and YYNGEE. Trimming took 0 bases from V and 3 from J, leaving 9 bases between them. CDR3 bases: TGTGCCAGCAGCGTAGCTGGGGCGGACACTGAAGCTTTCTTT. Its protein is CASSVAGADTEAFF.

The CDR3 reads CASSSTGGEFHEQYF. Written as DNA, the CDR3 is TGTGCCAGCAGTTCAACAGGGGGCGAATTCCACGAGCAGTACTTC. This chain joins TRBV7-7 and TRBJ2-7; 9 nucleotides align to TRBD1. Germline-derived CDR1 and CDR2 are SSHAT and FNYEAQ (reference sequence). After removal of 6 bases from V and 5 bases from J, the junction contained 11 bases not matched to a gene. This CDR3 contains 15 residues.

The DNA for the CDR3 is TGTGCCAGCAGCGTAGGGGCAGGGGGCCACGAGCAGTACTTC. Its translation is CASSVGAGGHEQYF. The chain has TRBV9 and TRBJ2-7; TRBD1 matches at 8 bases. Germline trimming cut 0 bases from V and 5 bases from J; bases unmatched to any gene: 4. Germline assignment: CDR1 SGDLS and CDR2 YYNGEE. CDR3 size: 14 residues.

The chain couples TRBV9 to TRBJ2-7, with TRBD1 identical over 10 bases. This CDR3 comprises 15 residues. J gave up 3 bases and V 3 bases, and 6 bases lay outside the gene matches. Germline V gene sequence: CDR1 SGDLS, CDR2 YYNGEE. The CDR3 DNA reads TGTGCCAGCAGCGCTGGGACAGGGGCACGCTACGAGCAGTACTTC. Its translation is CASSAGTGARYEQYF.

This clone was observed a few times. V and J are TRBV9 and TRBJ1-5; D gene uncertain. CDR1 and CDR2 (germline): SGDLS, YYNGEE. CDR3 length: 14 amino acids. V lost 3 bases and J 4 bases, leaving 11 bases between the germline ends. Here the CDR3 DNA reads TGTGCCAGCAGCGCCTCCAGCTCTAATCAGCCCCAGCATTTT. It encodes CASSASSSNQPQHF.

This clone was seen a handful of times. The chain has TRBV30 and TRBJ1-5; no definite D call. CDR3 length equals 13 residues. Germline-derived CDR1 and CDR2 are GTSNPN and SVGIG (reference sequence). V was shortened by 0 bases and J by 3 bases, with 6 bases between the two germline ends. CDR3 residues: CAWSVDNNQPQHF. The DNA of the CDR3 is TGTGCCTGGAGTGTGGATAACAATCAGCCCCAGCATTTT.

By share, this clone ranks as medium-sized. V is TRBV6-8 and J is TRBJ1-2, with 8 bases aligning to TRBD1. V lost 6 bases and J lost 8; bases outside the gene matches: 11. The CDR3 is 14 amino acids. Germline CDR1 MNHGY, CDR2 SAAAGT. CDR3 loop: CASRSPQGAQGYTF. The CDR3 DNA reads as TGTGCCAGCAGGTCCCCGCAGGGGGCTCAGGGCTACACCTTC.

V is TRBV19 and J is TRBJ1-4; D ambiguous. Germline CDR1 and CDR2: LNHDA and SQIVND (reference sequence). The CDR3 contains 15 residues. The V end was cut by 5 bases, the J end by 3 bases, with 13 bases between. The DNA of the CDR3 is TGTGCCAGTAGTGCGACCGGTTCCTCTAATGAAAAACTGTTTTTT. It encodes CASSATGSSNEKLFF.

By share, this clone ranks as medium-sized. This chain connects TRBV10-3 to TRBJ2-3; TRBD1 aligns across 11 bases. CDR1 ENHRY and CDR2 SYGVKD come from the germline V gene. V lost 3 bases and J lost 3; bases outside the gene matches: 5. The CDR3 extends over 16 amino acids. CDR3 in DNA: TGTGCCATCAGTGACCGGACAGGGGGCAGGACAGATACGCAGTATTTT. Its translation is CAISDRTGGRTDTQYF.

This clone counts as large. The genes are TRBV9 and TRBJ2-7, with 13 bases that match TRBD2. The CDR3 covers 16 residues. V lost 7 bases to trimming and J lost 7 bases; unmatched junction nucleotides: 14. The germline gives CDR1 SGDLS, CDR2 YYNGEE. CDR3 loop: CASCWGGTSGALEQYF. CDR3 nucleotide sequence: TGTGCCAGCTGTTGGGGCGGGACTAGCGGGGCCCTGGAGCAGTACTTC.

The J gene is TRBJ2-7, the V gene TRBV11-3, with 7 bases fitting TRBD1. The V gene end was trimmed by 4 bases and the J gene end by 5 bases; junction bases not matched to a gene: 8. This CDR3 contains 14 residues. CDR1 SGHNT and CDR2 YENEEA come from the germline V gene. The CDR3 loop reads CASSSQGVLHEQYF. The CDR3 DNA sequence: TGTGCCAGCAGCTCTCAGGGGGTTCTACACGAGCAGTACTTC. Full variable domain (missing parts from reference TRBV11-3 and TRBJ2-7): EAGVVQSPRYKIIEKKQPVAFWCNPISGHNTLYWYLQNLGQGPELLIRYENEEAVDDSQLPKDRFSAERLKGVDSTLKIQPAELGDSAVYLCASSSQGVLHEQYFGPGTRLTVT.

The sample holds a few counts of this clone. The chain joins TRBV5-1 to TRBJ1-5, with a weak D call TRBD1 (5 bases). Germline CDR1 is SGHRS and CDR2 is YFSETQ. This CDR3 has 14 amino acids. The V end lost 5 bases, the J end lost 1 base, and 10 bases lay between the germline ends. This chain's CDR3 is CASRRDGSNQPQHF. The DNA for the CDR3 is TGCGCCAGCAGGCGGGACGGGAGCAATCAGCCCCAGCATTTT.

The chain uses TRBV19 and TRBJ1-6; 7 nucleotides agree with TRBD1. This CDR3 comprises 17 residues. The germline gives CDR1 LNHDA, CDR2 SQIVND (reference sequence). V shed 5 bases, J shed 0 bases, and the junction held 7 bases outside the gene matches. This chain's CDR3 is CASSSGQSRSYNSPLHF. CDR3 sequence (DNA): TGTGCCAGTAGTTCGGGACAGAGCCGCTCCTATAATTCACCCCTCCACTTT.

This clone is classed as medium-sized. The gene calls are TRBV11-3 and TRBJ2-5, with D uncertain. Germline CDR1 is SGHNT and CDR2 is YENEEA. CDR3 size: 14 residues. Between the trimmed V and J ends, which lost 0 bases and 2 bases, there was a span of 7 bases. The CDR3 nucleotides are TGTGCCAGCAGCTTAGATACCATGCAAGAGACCCAGTACTTC. Residues: CASSLDTMQETQYF.

CDR3 loop: CASSNGYSYEQYF. Written as DNA, the CDR3 is TGTGCCAGCAGCAACGGATACTCCTACGAGCAGTACTTC. This chain joins TRBV6-8 and TRBJ2-7; D remains ambiguous. Germline V gene sequence: CDR1 MNHGY, CDR2 SAAAGT. V lost 6 bases and J lost 0, with 9 bases in between. The length of the CDR3 is 13 residues.

This clone is labeled as large. DNA of the CDR3: TGTGCCAGCAGTTACTCAAATAGATTGACAGCTAACTATGGCTACACCTTC. Translation gives CASSYSNRLTANYGYTF. The rearrangement joins TRBV6-8 to TRBJ1-2; possible D gene TRBD1, 5 bases. This CDR3 region has 17 residues. Germline V gene sequence: CDR1 MNHGY, CDR2 SAAAGT. Trimming removed 0 bases at V and 0 bases at J, with 14 bases between.

The gene calls are TRBV19 and TRBJ2-2; the match to TRBD1 covers 7 bases. V lost 7 bases to trimming and J lost 2 bases; unmatched junction nucleotides: 10. The length of the CDR3 is 16 residues. Germline V CDR1 and CDR2: LNHDA, SQIVND (reference sequence). The CDR3 DNA sequence: TGTGCCAGTACCTACATGGACAGGCAAAACACCGGGGAGCTGTTTTTT. This codes for CASTYMDRQNTGELFF.

This clone was observed a few times. The rearrangement uses TRBV6-8 and TRBJ1-5, with D possibly TRBD1 on 6 matching bases. Trimming stripped 7 bases from V and 1 base from J, with 14 bases between. Germline lookup yields CDR1 MNHGY and CDR2 SAAAGT. This CDR3 is built from 15 residues. The CDR3 DNA sequence: TGTGCCAGCATTTCTAGGGGGGAGAGCAATCAGCCCCAGCATTTT. Translating gives CASISRGESNQPQHF.

This clone was seen only a few times. The V call is TRBV6-8, the J call TRBJ2-1; D perhaps matches TRBD2 (5 bases). V dropped 2 bases and J dropped 8 bases, with 13 bases sitting between them. CDR1 and CDR2 from the germline V gene are MNHGY and SAAAGT. This CDR3 is built from 14 residues. This CDR3 reads CASSYLGFSDEQFF. CDR3 bases: TGTGCCAGCAGTTACCTTGGGTTTAGCGATGAGCAGTTCTTC.

This chain connects TRBV7-2 to TRBJ1-1; D remains ambiguous. The CDR3 is 13 residues long. Germline lookup yields CDR1 SGHTA and CDR2 FQGNSA. The V end was cut by 7 bases, the J end by 4 bases, with 13 bases between. The CDR3 nucleotides read TGTGCCAGCAACTCCGACTTGGGCACTGAAGCTTTCTTT. Encoded protein: CASNSDLGTEAFF.

The chain has TRBV5-1 and TRBJ1-6; TRBD1 is a possible D gene (5 bases). The CDR3 extends over 15 amino acids. From germline, CDR1 is SGHRS and CDR2 YFSETQ. V lost 4 bases, J lost 6 bases, and 14 bases lay in between. For the CDR3, the DNA is TGCGCCAGCAGCCCGGGAGGGGTTCCTAATTCACCCCTCCACTTT. This translates into CASSPGGVPNSPLHF. The variable domain in full, with the rest retrieved from reference TRBV5-1 and TRBJ1-6, is KAGVTQTPRYLIKTRGQQVTLSCSPISGHRSVSWYQQTPGQGLQFLFEYFSETQRNKGNFPGRFSGRQFSNSRSEMNVSTLELGDSALYLCASSPGGVPNSPLHFGNGTRLTVT.

This chain's CDR3 is CAWTGTPGPVFYEQYF. DNA for the CDR3: TGTGCCTGGACAGGGACCCCCGGACCGGTATTCTACGAGCAGTACTTC. The genes are TRBV30 and TRBJ2-7, with D perhaps given as TRBD1 or TRBD2 (5 bases each). This CDR3 spans 16 amino acids. CDR1 is GTSNPN, CDR2 SVGIG, per germline (reference sequence). V was trimmed by 4 bases and J by 3 bases, leaving 22 bases between them. The full variable domain, its missing parts supplied by reference TRBV30 and TRBJ2-7, is SQTIHQWPATLVQPVGSPLSLECTVEGTSNPNLYWYRQAAGRGLQLLFYSVGIGQISSEVPQNLSASRPQDRQFILSSKKLLLSDSGFYLCAWTGTPGPVFYEQYFGPGTRLTVT.